The sequence of this T cell receptor beta chain was determined in a study of CD8+ T cells in alopecia areata. This sample's treatment: oral pan-JAK inhibitor, 5-10 mg twice daily. RNA extraction was followed by reverse transcription into cDNA, which acted as the sequencing template. Assay: immunoSEQ multiplex PCR; the TCRdb copy retains only in-frame clones and omits some. The table records under 150,000 clones, 53% of them present only once. Study conclusions and caveats: Scalp and blood retained many expanded lesional clones during tofacitinib.

With respect to this clone: Antigen unknown.

The source of this sequence is a human donor with alopecia areata. The sample consisted of CD4+ T cells sorted from blood, taken at week 4, from a patient treated with tofacitinib.

CDR3 protein: CATSRDGGEAFF. The CDR3 coding sequence is TGTGCCACCAGCAGAGATGGGGGAGAAGCTTTCTTT. The gene calls are TRBV15 and TRBJ1-1, with D maybe TRBD1 (5 bases). The CDR3 covers 12 residues. V lost 0 bases, J lost 8 bases, and 7 bases lay in between. The germline CDR1 and CDR2 sequences are LNHNV and YYDKDF (reference sequence).